Reported below is one TCR beta chain. The data belong to a study of blood T cell repertoires in COVID-19. Sequencing used immunoSEQ multiplex PCR; TCRdb keeps in-frame clones, though not all of them. The data show roughly 230,000 clones, with around 87% seen just once and about 7% held by the top ten. This CDR3 contains 18 residues. V shed 3 bases and J shed 5 bases, with 26 bases lying between them. Germline values: CDR1 LNHDA, CDR2 SQIVND (reference sequence). Input material: PBMCs or T cells enriched from blood (not recorded which). The sequence was collected from a man between 25 and 39 years old in a cohort exposed to, infected with or recovered from COVID-19 (not recorded which). The genes are TRBV19 and TRBJ2-7; a possible D gene is TRBD2 (6 bases). The CDR3 DNA is TGTGCCAGTAGTATCAGTCCCCGCGCAGGGAGGAGAGGCCACGAGCAGTACTTC. It yields the protein CASSISPRAGRRGHEQYF.